The 19 T cell receptor beta chains in this list originate from one sample, sequenced in a study of T cell responses to AZD1222 COVID-19 vaccine. Some clones are missing from TCRdb's copy, which holds only in-frame ones; the method was immunoSEQ multiplex PCR. The sample consists of 120,000 or so clones, around 90% of them appearing once. The material was peripheral blood, obtained on day 0 of MenACWY control vaccination. The source of these receptors is an adult in good health.

The J gene is TRBJ2-1, the V gene TRBV7-3, with D hard to call. Germline V lookup: CDR1 SGHTA, CDR2 FQGTGA. CDR3 length: 15 amino acids. Trimming pared 2 bases from V and 7 bases from J, leaving 15 bases between. CDR3 DNA sequence: TGTGCCAGCAGCTTAGAGGCCGGGCAAGGGAATGAGCAGTTCTTC. It yields the protein CASSLEAGQGNEQFF.

The chain couples TRBV4-3 to TRBJ1-6; no firm D call. V was clipped by 3 bases and J by 1 base, with 4 bases between them. Germline CDR1 LGHNA, CDR2 YSLEER. The CDR3 is 14 residues long. As DNA, the CDR3 is TGCGCCAGCAGCCAGGGATCCTATAATTCACCCCTCCACTTT. Its translation is CASSQGSYNSPLHF.

The V call is TRBV3-1 (or the pseudogene TRBV3-2), the J call TRBJ2-2; the D gene is possibly TRBD2 (6 bases). V was shortened by 4 bases and J by 7 bases, with 13 bases between the two germline ends. The CDR3 is 14 amino acids. From germline, CDR1 is LGHDT and CDR2 YNNKEL (reference sequence). CDR3 loop: CASSPGRVVGELFF. The DNA for the CDR3 is TGTGCCAGCAGCCCCGGGAGAGTCGTCGGGGAGCTGTTTTTT.

The rearrangement uses TRBV5-4 and TRBJ2-3, with no clear D. V lost 4 bases and J 4 bases, leaving 16 bases between the germline ends. This CDR3 is 15 amino acids long. Germline lookup yields CDR1 SGHNT and CDR2 YYREEE (reference sequence). The CDR3 sequence: CASSPRYTSADTQYF. The CDR3 coding sequence is TGTGCCAGCAGCCCCCGCTATACGAGCGCAGATACGCAGTATTTT.

Concerning this clone: A junction end diverges from the germline sequence, so it may reflect a read error. This chain's CDR3 is CASKSPGLDAVAF. CDR3 coding DNA: TGTGCCAGCAAAAGCCCGGGGCTTGACGCTGTTGCCTTC. The gene calls are TRBV28 and TRBJ2-7, with D perhaps assigned TRBD1 or TRBD2 (5 bases each). Germline CDR1 MDHEN, CDR2 SYDVKM. CDR3 length: 13 residues.

V and J are TRBV27 and TRBJ2-2, with 7 bases identical to TRBD1. The trim removed 7 bases at V and 3 bases at J, leaving 11 bases unmatched. Germline CDR1 reads MNHEY; CDR2 reads SMNVEV (reference sequence). The CDR3 runs to 16 residues. The CDR3 is CASTPLGQGDTGELFF. In nucleotides, the CDR3 is TGTGCCAGCACCCCCCTGGGGCAGGGGGACACCGGGGAGCTGTTTTTT.

Here the CDR3 reads CAWRVYTGELFF. Here the CDR3 DNA reads TGTGCCTGGAGGGTGTACACCGGGGAGCTGTTTTTT. The chain combines TRBV30 with TRBJ2-2; D is unresolved. Germline CDR1 is GTSNPN and CDR2 is SVGIG (reference sequence). Trimming removed 3 bases at V and 3 bases at J, with 5 bases between. The CDR3 is 12 amino acids.

The gene calls are TRBV4-2 and TRBJ1-5, with 11 bases identical to TRBD1. V lost 0 bases, J lost 7 bases, and 5 bases stayed unmatched. The CDR3 consists of 16 residues. CDR1 is LGHNA and CDR2 is YNFKEQ in the germline V gene. The CDR3 region is CASSQDGTGGPQPQHF. CDR3 DNA sequence: TGTGCCAGCAGCCAAGATGGGACAGGGGGTCCCCAGCCCCAGCATTTT.

This chain uses TRBV19 with TRBJ1-2; D perhaps matches TRBD1 (6 bases). V was pared by 5 bases and J by 3 bases, with 13 bases between. The CDR3 sequence is 14 residues long. CDR1 is LNHDA and CDR2 is SQIVND in the germline V gene (reference sequence). This CDR3 reads CASSATGTYYGYTF. Here the CDR3 DNA reads TGTGCCAGTAGTGCCACAGGGACCTACTATGGCTACACCTTC.

The chain couples TRBV6-1 to TRBJ1-3; no definite D call. The CDR3 is 15 residues long. V was trimmed by 6 bases and J by 7 bases, leaving 19 bases between them. Per the germline V gene, CDR1 is MNHNS and CDR2 is SASEGT. CDR3 sequence (DNA): TGTGCCAGCAGGGGGTTAGACCGTCTGAAGAACACCATATATTTT. Encoded protein: CASRGLDRLKNTIYF.

The CDR3: CASSLAGPNSGNTIYF. The CDR3 DNA reads TGCGCCAGCAGCTTGGCCGGACCGAACTCTGGAAACACCATATATTTT. The V and J genes are TRBV5-1 and TRBJ1-3; D gene ambiguous. This CDR3 has 16 residues. Germline values: CDR1 SGHRS, CDR2 YFSETQ. V was cut by 0 bases and J by 0 bases, with 10 bases left in between.

V and J are TRBV2 and TRBJ2-7, with TRBD1 matching 9 bases. CDR1 is SNHLY, CDR2 FYNNEI, per germline. The CDR3 sequence is 15 residues long. V dropped 6 bases and J dropped 0; count of bases not matched to a gene: 6. CDR3 DNA sequence: TGTGCCAGCAGGTGGACAGGGGATACCTCCTACGAGCAGTACTTC. Amino acids: CASRWTGDTSYEQYF.

On this clone itself: Other DNA sequences from this sample encode an identical CDR3 as well. The rearrangement links TRBV7-2 to TRBJ1-4, with D uncertain. Trimming took 2 bases from V and 2 from J, leaving 9 bases between them. CDR3 length: 15 residues. Germline CDR1 and CDR2: SGHTA and FQGNSA. Here the CDR3 DNA reads TGTGCCAGCAGCTTAAATCGGGCGACTAATGAAAAACTGTTTTTT. It encodes CASSLNRATNEKLFF.

This clone has only one observation. This rearrangement joins TRBV10-3 to TRBJ2-4, with unresolved D. Trimming took off 5 bases at V and 0 bases at J, with 14 bases between the two ends. CDR1 is ENHRY and CDR2 is SYGVKD in the germline V gene. The CDR3 extends over 16 amino acids. The CDR3 loop reads CAISSTEPRAKNIQYF. The CDR3 nucleotides read TGTGCCATCAGTTCTACGGAACCGCGAGCCAAAAACATTCAGTACTTC.

The V call is TRBV25-1, the J call TRBJ1-4; 9 nucleotides align to TRBD1. With 6 bases clipped from V and 3 bases from J, the junction kept 5 bases outside the gene matches. The CDR3 has 15 amino acids. The germline V gene encodes CDR1 MGHDK and CDR2 SYGVNS. The CDR3 region is CASSPGQGSNEKLFF. The CDR3 DNA sequence: TGTGCCAGCAGCCCGGGACAGGGCTCTAATGAAAAACTGTTTTTT. The complete variable domain, with remaining parts taken from reference TRBV25-1 and TRBJ1-4, reads EADIYQTPRYLVIGTGKKITLECSQTMGHDKMYWYQQDPGMELHLIHYSYGVNSTEKGDLSSESTVSRIRTEHFPLTLESARPSHTSQYLCASSPGQGSNEKLFFGSGTQLSVL.

The CDR3 DNA follows: TGTGCCAGCAGTTACCGCTTCACAGGTGGGAGAATCGGGGCTTTCTTT. Translated, it gives CASSYRFTGGRIGAFF. The chain links TRBV6-2 or TRBV6-3 to TRBJ1-1; perhaps TRBD1 as D (5 bases). The CDR3 loop spans 16 amino acids. The germline V gene has CDR1 MNHEY and CDR2 SVGEGT. V was pared by 2 bases and J by 11 bases, with 24 bases between.

This sequence joins TRBV11-2 and TRBJ2-7; TRBD2 agrees at 7 bases. Germline V gene sequence: CDR1 SGHAT, CDR2 FQNNGV. The trim removed 5 bases at V and 4 bases at J, leaving 11 bases unmatched. This CDR3 has 15 amino acids. CDR3 DNA sequence: TGTGCCAGCAGCCCGGCCTGGCGGGAGTGGTACGAGCAGTACTTC. Its translation is CASSPAWREWYEQYF.

The genes are TRBV4-2 and TRBJ2-5, with D possibly being TRBD2 (6 bases). This CDR3 has 17 amino acids. The germline V gene has CDR1 LGHNA and CDR2 YNFKEQ. Trimming pared 1 base from V and 2 bases from J, leaving 17 bases between. The CDR3 DNA reads as TGTGCCAGCAGCCAAGGGGACTCGGGGAGCTTACAAGAGACCCAGTACTTC. Protein: CASSQGDSGSLQETQYF.

In its sample, this clone was seen once. This chain joins TRBV27 and TRBJ1-1; unclear D gene. Germline-derived CDR1 and CDR2 are MNHEY and SMNVEV (reference sequence). The CDR3 length is 16 residues. The ends were cut back, 1 base at V and 10 bases at J, with 22 bases in the middle. The CDR3 DNA sequence: TGTGCCAGCAGTTTATTCGGGCCCCGGCGTGGCATAGGAGCTTTCTTT. Translated, it gives CASSLFGPRRGIGAFF.